The clone carrying this TCR beta chain was picked up many times. The data derive from a study of T cells in Graves' hyperthyroidism and ophthalmopathy. The PBMCs were sourced from fresh peripheral blood (about 10 ml). TCR beta CDR3 regions were amplified from RNA transcripts. The study used the HTBI primer set for a first-round RT-PCR of the TCR CDR3. TCRdb passed the multiplex PCR reads through MiXCR, listing each CDR3 protein once. In the table there are about 640,000 distinct CDR3 sequences, around 13% of which are singletons. This CDR3 is built from 16 residues. Germline-derived CDR1 and CDR2 are PRHDT and FYEKMQ (reference sequence). Trimming took 1 base from V and 5 from J, leaving 18 bases between them.

The chain carries TRBV13 and TRBJ2-7; D is possibly TRBD1 or TRBD2 (6 bases each). Sequencing was done on a sample of blood. The sequence was collected from a woman in her forties or fifties with Graves' ophthalmopathy. The chain's CDR3 is CASSLAEGVATHEQYF. For the CDR3, the DNA is TGTGCCAGCAGCTTAGCGGAGGGGGTAGCCACCCACGAGCAGTACTTC.